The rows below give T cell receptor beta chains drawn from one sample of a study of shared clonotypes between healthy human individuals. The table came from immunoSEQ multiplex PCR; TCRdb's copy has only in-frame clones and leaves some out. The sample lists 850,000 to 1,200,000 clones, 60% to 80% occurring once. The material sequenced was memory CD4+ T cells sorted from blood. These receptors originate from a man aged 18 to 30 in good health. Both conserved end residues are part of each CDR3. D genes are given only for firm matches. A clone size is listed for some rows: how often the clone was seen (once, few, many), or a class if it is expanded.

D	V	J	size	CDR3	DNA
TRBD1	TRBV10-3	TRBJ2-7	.	CAIRAGTGSTGQYF	TGTGCCATCAGAGCCGGGACAGGTTCTACGGGGCAGTACTTC
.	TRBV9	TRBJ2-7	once	CASSVAGTHTYEQYF	TGTGCCAGCAGCGTAGCCGGGACCCATACCTACGAGCAGTACTTC
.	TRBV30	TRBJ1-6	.	CAWRTDHSPLHF	TGTGCCTGGCGAACGGATCATTCACCCCTCCACTTT
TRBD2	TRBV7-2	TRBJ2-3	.	CASSSGLAGRADTQYF	TGTGCCAGCAGCTCGGGACTAGCGGGGAGGGCAGATACGCAGTATTTT
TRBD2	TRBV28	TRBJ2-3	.	CASSSGTSGAPGTQYF	TGTGCCAGCAGTTCGGGGACTAGTGGGGCCCCTGGTACGCAGTATTTT
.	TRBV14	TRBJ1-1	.	CASSQMSGTEAFF	TGTGCCAGCAGTCAGATGTCCGGGACTGAAGCTTTCTTT
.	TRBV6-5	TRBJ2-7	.	CASRARQIGYEQYF	TGTGCCAGCAGGGCTCGACAGATTGGGTACGAGCAGTACTTC
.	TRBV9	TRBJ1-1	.	CASSAQGNGNTEAFF	TGTGCCAGCAGCGCCCAGGGGAATGGGAACACTGAAGCTTTCTTT
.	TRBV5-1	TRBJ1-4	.	CASSGSPQATNEKLFF	TGCGCCAGCAGCGGATCCCCACAAGCAACTAATGAAAAACTGTTTTTT
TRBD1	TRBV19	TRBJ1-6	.	CASSTTGGDSPLHF	TGTGCCAGTAGTACTACAGGGGGTGATTCACCCCTCCACTTT
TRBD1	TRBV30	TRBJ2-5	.	CAWLGTGEWETQYF	TGTGCCTGGTTGGGGACAGGGGAGTGGGAGACCCAGTACTTC
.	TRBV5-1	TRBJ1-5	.	CASRRYRSNQPQHF	TGCGCCAGCAGACGTTACAGGAGCAATCAGCCCCAGCATTTT
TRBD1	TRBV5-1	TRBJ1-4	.	CASSPGQSEKLFF	TGCGCCAGCAGTCCGGGACAGTCCGAAAAACTGTTTTTT
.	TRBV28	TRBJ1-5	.	CASSRSRTEYSNQPQHF	TGTGCCAGCAGCCGATCCCGAACAGAGTATAGCAATCAGCCCCAGCATTTT
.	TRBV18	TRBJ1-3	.	CASSPRADTIYF	TGTGCCAGCTCACCACGGGCGGACACCATATATTTT
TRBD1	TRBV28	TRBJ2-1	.	CASSGGQGYNEQFF	TGTGCCAGCAGCGGGGGACAGGGGTACAATGAGCAGTTCTTC
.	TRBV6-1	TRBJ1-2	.	CASSLGPHYGYTF	TGTGCCAGCAGTCTTGGACCGCACTATGGCTACACCTTC
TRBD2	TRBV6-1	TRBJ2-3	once	CASSEEAGAVDTQYF	TGTGCCAGCAGTGAAGAGGCGGGAGCCGTAGATACGCAGTATTTT
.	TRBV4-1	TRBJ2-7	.	CASSQELRPIRGQYF	TGCGCCAGCAGCCAAGAACTCCGGCCAATCCGAGGGCAGTACTTC
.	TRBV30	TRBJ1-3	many	CAWSVLPGFGGDTIYF	TGTGCCTGGAGTGTACTCCCGGGTTTCGGCGGGGACACCATATATTTT
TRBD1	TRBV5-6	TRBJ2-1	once	CASSPVGQGAVDEQFF	TGTGCCAGCAGCCCCGTGGGACAGGGAGCTGTCGATGAGCAGTTCTTC
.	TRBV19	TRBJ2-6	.	CASSIPSPPLSNVLTF	TGTGCCAGTAGTATACCGAGCCCGCCTCTTTCCAACGTCCTGACTTTC
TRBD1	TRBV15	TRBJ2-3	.	CATSRDRDRVTDTQYF	TGTGCCACCAGCAGAGATCGAGACAGGGTAACAGATACGCAGTATTTT
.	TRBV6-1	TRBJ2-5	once	CASSVGNQETQYF	TGTGCCAGCAGTGTTGGTAATCAAGAGACCCAGTACTTC
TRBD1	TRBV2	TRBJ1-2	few	CASSERDRVDYGYTF	TGTGCCAGCAGTGAAAGGGACAGGGTGGACTATGGCTACACCTTC
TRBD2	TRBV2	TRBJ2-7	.	CASSYRSGGVGEQYF	TGTGCCAGCAGTTACCGAAGCGGGGGGGTTGGCGAGCAGTACTTC
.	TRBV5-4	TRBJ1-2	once	CASSGDFSNYGYTF	TGTGCCAGCAGCGGGGACTTTTCAAACTATGGCTACACCTTC
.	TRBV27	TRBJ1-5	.	CASSLASGERNQPQHF	TGTGCCAGCAGTCTAGCCTCTGGAGAGCGCAATCAGCCCCAGCATTTT
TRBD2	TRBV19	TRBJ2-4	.	CASSTRLAEAKNIQYF	TGTGCCAGTAGTACTCGACTAGCGGAAGCCAAAAACATTCAGTACTTC
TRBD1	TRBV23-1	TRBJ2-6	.	CASSQSAGQGALGANVLTF	TGCGCCAGCAGTCAATCAGCAGGACAGGGGGCGCTTGGGGCCAACGTCCTGACTTTC
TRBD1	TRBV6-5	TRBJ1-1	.	CASSNRGPNTEAFF	TGTGCCAGCAGCAACAGGGGGCCGAACACTGAAGCTTTCTTT
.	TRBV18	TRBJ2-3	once	CASLTDSTDTQYF	TGTGCCAGCTTGACAGATAGCACAGATACGCAGTATTTT
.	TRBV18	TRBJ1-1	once	CASSPIEGSVLEAFF	TGTGCCAGCTCACCAATTGAGGGGTCCGTCCTTGAAGCTTTCTTT
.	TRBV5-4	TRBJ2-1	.	CASSFISSGDNEQFF	TGTGCCAGCAGCTTTATCTCCTCGGGAGACAATGAGCAGTTCTTC
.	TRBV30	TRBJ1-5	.	CAWTGGGNQPQHF	TGTGCCTGGACGGGGGGGGGCAATCAGCCCCAGCATTTT
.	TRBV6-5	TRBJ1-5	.	CASAAWGGNQPQHF	TGTGCCAGCGCAGCCTGGGGGGGCAATCAGCCCCAGCATTTT
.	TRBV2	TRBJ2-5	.	CASSLVQETQYF	TGTGCCAGCAGTTTGGTGCAAGAGACCCAGTACTTC
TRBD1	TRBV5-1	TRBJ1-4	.	CASSFLPGQGARDNEKLFF	TGCGCCAGCAGCTTCCTACCGGGACAGGGGGCGCGGGATAATGAAAAACTGTTTTTT
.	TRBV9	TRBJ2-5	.	CASSVGGLQETQYF	TGTGCCAGCAGCGTAGGTGGCCTTCAAGAGACCCAGTACTTC
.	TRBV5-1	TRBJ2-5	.	CASSLVASKETQYF	TGCGCCAGCAGCTTGGTTGCCAGTAAAGAGACCCAGTACTTC
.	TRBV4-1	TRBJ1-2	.	CASSQEPGLQGVWGYTF	TGCGCCAGCAGCCAAGAGCCGGGACTACAGGGAGTCTGGGGCTACACCTTC